This T cell receptor (beta chain) originates from a study of T-cell memory formation after mild COVID-19 (TCRdb year 2021). Background on the whole study: TCR sequence clusters from the two donors were found to be largely donor specific. T-cell clones expanding and contracting after mild COVID-19 in a couple of donors were tracked by longitudinal TCRalpha and TCRbeta repertoire sequencing. The cohort comprised two young, previously healthy adult volunteers, one female and one male.

Study-wide conclusions, independent of this receptor: Some responding clones were found in pre-infection memory, which suggests that pre-existing cross-reactive memory T cells took part in the SARS-CoV-2 response. SARS-CoV-2 specificity of the second-wave clones peaking on day 37 was not confirmed. The study included only a couple of mild cases, and larger cohorts that include severe cases with pre-infection samples were judged to be necessary. Clones contracting from day 15 to 85 had balanced CD4/CD8 phenotypes, while a second wave expanding from day 15 to 37 was biased towards CD4+. Contracting CD4+ clones were found mainly in CM and EM memory subsets, while CD8+ clones were enriched in EMRA.

TCRdb lists the instrument as Illumina NovaSeq 6000. TCRalpha and TCRbeta cDNA libraries were constructed by 5'RACE with constant-segment primers, with sample barcodes and unique molecular identifiers being introduced. RNA was extracted from every sample with Trizol reagent. Amplification of the libraries took two PCR steps, and the second step added a second sample barcode plus Illumina TruSeq adapters. Sequencing of the libraries was done on an Illumina NovaSeq, producing 2 x 150 bp paired-end reads. The authors' analysis ran thus. Demultiplexing of reads and collapsing into UMI-guided consensus sequences were performed with migec v1.2.7. Using mixcr v2.1.11, the UMI consensuses were aligned to TRA and TRB V and J templates and assembled into clonotypes. Expanded or contracted clonotypes were those called significant by both edgeR and NoisET, with noise models trained on biological replicates. For edgeR calls, a false discovery rate-adjusted p below 0.01 and a log2 fold-change threshold of 1 were applied. As an exploratory analysis of dynamics, max-normalized trajectories of the 1000 most abundant clonotypes were examined by PCA with hierarchical clustering. Separately sequenced CD4+ and CD8+ repertoires were used to assign the CD4 or CD8 phenotype of responding clones. TCRdb's own reprocessing of the public reads used fastp at Q25 and MiXCR and kept productive beta chains. One record per CDR3 amino acid sequence lists the most common genes and DNA. Here the V and J calls rest on TCRdb's processing, not on the authors' analysis. The sample table shows 110,000 or so distinct CDR3 sequences, and 22% are seen once. The ten largest clonotypes hold approximately 40% of the sample.

Ficoll-Paque density gradient centrifugation was the method used to isolate PBMCs. From its cysteine to its phenylalanine, the CDR3 spans 15 amino acids. Of the read, only the CDR3 DNA is kept; its 45 bases are in frame from base 1. The count of this clonotype is one. The antigen this receptor binds is unknown. Nothing much larger sits one base from this clone, and base qualities are not available. A lone read offers only weak evidence. The sequenced material came from PBMCs or a T cell subset sorted from them (not recorded which). This receptor was taken from a man aged 18 to 30 who had mild COVID-19 (a few samples of this study predate the infection). The sample titles of this study are shuffled in the database, so cell type and time point are left out; the donor was told from shared clones. The rearranged segments are TRBV21-1 and TRBJ2-1; TRBD2, the table's D call, was not compared with the DNA. TRBV21-1 counts as a pseudogene. At the DNA level, the sequence is TGTGCCAGCAGCAAACCGACTAGCCGGTGGGATGAGCAGTTCTTC. Translated, it reads CASSKPTSRWDEQFF.